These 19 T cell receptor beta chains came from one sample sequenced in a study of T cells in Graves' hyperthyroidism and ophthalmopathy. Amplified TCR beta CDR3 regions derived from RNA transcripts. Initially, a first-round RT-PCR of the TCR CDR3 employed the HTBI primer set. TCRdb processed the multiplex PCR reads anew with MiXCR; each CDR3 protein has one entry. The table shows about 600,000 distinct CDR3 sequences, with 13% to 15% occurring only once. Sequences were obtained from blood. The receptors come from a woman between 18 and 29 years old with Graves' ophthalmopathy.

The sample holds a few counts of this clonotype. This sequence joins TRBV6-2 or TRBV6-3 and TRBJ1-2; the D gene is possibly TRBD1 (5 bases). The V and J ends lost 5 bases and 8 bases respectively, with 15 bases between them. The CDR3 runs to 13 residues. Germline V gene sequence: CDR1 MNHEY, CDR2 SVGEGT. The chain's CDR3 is CASSHTRREGYTF. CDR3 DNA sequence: TGTGCCAGCAGTCACACCCGCAGGGAGGGCTACACCTTC.

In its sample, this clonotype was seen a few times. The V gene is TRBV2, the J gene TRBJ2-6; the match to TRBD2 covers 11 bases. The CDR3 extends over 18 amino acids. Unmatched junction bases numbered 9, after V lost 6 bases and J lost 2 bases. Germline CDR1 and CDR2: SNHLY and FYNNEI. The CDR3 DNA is TGTGCCAGCAGATTCCGGGGACTAGCGGATCCTGGGGCCAACGTCCTGACTTTC. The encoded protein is CASRFRGLADPGANVLTF.

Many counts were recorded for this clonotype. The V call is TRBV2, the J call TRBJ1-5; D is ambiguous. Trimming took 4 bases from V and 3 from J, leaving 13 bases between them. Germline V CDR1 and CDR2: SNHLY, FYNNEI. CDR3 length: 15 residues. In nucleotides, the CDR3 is TGTGCCAGCAGTGGTTCTCCTACAACCAATCAGCCCCAGCATTTT. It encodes CASSGSPTTNQPQHF.

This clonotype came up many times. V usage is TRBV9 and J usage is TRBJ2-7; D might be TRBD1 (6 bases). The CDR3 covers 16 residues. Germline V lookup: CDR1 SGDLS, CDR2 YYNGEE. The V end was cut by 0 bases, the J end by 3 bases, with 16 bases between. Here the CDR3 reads CASSVDVRGDVYEQYF. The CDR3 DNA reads TGTGCCAGCAGCGTAGATGTCAGGGGAGATGTCTACGAGCAGTACTTC.

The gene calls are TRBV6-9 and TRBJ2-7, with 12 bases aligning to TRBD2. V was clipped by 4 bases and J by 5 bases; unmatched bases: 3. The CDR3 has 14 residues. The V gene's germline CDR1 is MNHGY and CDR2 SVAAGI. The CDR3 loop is CASSSRLAGDEQYF. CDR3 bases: TGTGCCAGCAGTTCCCGACTAGCGGGGGACGAGCAGTACTTC.

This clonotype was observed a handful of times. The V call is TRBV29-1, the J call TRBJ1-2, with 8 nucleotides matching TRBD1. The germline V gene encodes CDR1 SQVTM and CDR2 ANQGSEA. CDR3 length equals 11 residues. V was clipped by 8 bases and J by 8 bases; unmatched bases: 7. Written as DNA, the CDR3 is TGCAGCACCGAACAGGGGGGAGGCTACACCTTC. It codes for CSTEQGGGYTF.

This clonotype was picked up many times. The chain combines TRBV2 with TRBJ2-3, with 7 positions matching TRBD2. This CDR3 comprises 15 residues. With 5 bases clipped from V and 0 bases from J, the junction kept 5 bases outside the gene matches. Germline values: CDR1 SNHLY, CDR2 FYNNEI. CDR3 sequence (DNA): TGTGCCAGCAGTTTTTATAGCGGGAGCACAGATACGCAGTATTTT. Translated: CASSFYSGSTDTQYF.

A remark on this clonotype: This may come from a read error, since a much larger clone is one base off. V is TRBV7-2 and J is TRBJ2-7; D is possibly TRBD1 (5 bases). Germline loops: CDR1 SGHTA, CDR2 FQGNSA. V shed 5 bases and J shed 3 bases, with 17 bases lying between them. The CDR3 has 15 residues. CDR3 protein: CASSREARDFYEQYF. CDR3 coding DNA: TGTGCCAGCAGCCGAGAGGCCAGGGATTTCTACGAGCAGTACTTC.

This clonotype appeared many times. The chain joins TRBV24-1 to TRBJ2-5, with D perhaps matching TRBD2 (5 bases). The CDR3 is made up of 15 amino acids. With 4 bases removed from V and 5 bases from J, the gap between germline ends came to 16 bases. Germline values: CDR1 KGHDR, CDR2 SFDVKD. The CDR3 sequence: CATSDQETRGETQYF. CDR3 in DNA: TGTGCCACCAGTGACCAAGAAACTAGAGGCGAGACCCAGTACTTC.

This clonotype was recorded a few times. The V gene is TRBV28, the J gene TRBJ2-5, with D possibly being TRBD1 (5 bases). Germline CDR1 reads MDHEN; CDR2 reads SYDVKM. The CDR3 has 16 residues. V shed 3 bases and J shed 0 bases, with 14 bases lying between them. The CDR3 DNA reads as TGTGCCAGCAGTTTCATAGGACACAGGTACCAAGAGACCCAGTACTTC. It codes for CASSFIGHRYQETQYF.

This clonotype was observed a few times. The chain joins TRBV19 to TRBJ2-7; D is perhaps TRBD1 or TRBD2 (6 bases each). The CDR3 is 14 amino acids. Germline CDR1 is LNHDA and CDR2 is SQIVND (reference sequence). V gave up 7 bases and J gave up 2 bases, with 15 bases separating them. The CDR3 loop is CASTQGTGAYEQYF. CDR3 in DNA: TGTGCCAGTACCCAGGGGACGGGGGCCTACGAGCAGTACTTC.

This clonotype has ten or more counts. CDR3 sequence (DNA): TGTGCCAGCAGCCCTTGGCTAGCGGGGGACAATGAGCAGTTCTTC. Amino acids: CASSPWLAGDNEQFF. The genes are TRBV9 and TRBJ2-1, with 10 bases fitting TRBD2. CDR1 and CDR2 (germline): SGDLS, YYNGEE. Trimming cost V 4 bases and J 5 bases; bases outside gene matches: 6. The CDR3 extends over 15 amino acids.

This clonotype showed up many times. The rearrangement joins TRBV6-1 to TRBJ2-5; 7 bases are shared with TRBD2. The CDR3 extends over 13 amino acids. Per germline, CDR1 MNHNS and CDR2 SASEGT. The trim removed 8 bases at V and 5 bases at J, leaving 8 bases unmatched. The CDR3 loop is CASSGGLGETQYF. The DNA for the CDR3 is TGTGCCAGCTCGGGGGGATTAGGGGAGACCCAGTACTTC.

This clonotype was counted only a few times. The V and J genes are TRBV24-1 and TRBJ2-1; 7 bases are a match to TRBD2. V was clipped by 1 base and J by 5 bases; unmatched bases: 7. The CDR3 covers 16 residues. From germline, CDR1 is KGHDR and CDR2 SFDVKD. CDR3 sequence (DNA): TGTGCCACCAGTGATTTTTCGCAGGGAGGGAACAATGAGCAGTTCTTC. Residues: CATSDFSQGGNNEQFF.

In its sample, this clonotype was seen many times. The CDR3 is CASHRASTDTQYF. The CDR3 DNA reads as TGTGCCTCCCACAGGGCTAGCACAGATACGCAGTATTTT. J is TRBJ2-3 and V is TRBV28, with D possibly matching TRBD1 (6 bases). Trimming took 11 bases from V and 0 from J, leaving 12 bases between them. Germline V gene lookup returns CDR1 MDHEN and CDR2 SYDVKM. The CDR3 has 13 amino acids.

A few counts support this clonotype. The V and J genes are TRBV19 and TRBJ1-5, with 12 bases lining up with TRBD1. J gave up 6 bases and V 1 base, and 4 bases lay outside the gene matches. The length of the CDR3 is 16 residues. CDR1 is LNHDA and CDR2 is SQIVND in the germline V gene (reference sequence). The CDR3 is CASSIGGTGGGQPQHF. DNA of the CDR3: TGTGCCAGTAGTATAGGGGGGACAGGGGGCGGTCAGCCCCAGCATTTT. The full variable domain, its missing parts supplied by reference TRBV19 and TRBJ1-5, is DGGITQSPKYLFRKEGQNVTLSCEQNLNHDAMYWYRQDPGQGLRLIYYSQIVNDFQKGDIAEGYSVSREKKESFPLTVTSAQKNPTAFYLCASSIGGTGGGQPQHFGDGTRLSIL.

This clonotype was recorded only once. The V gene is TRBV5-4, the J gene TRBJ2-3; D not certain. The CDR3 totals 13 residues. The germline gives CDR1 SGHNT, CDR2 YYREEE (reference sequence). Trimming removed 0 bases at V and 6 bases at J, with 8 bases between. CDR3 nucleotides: TGTGCCAGCAGCTTGGATGTTGACGATACGCAGTATTTT. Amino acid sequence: CASSLDVDDTQYF. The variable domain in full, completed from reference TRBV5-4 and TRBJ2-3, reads ETGVTQSPTHLIKTRGQQVTLRCSSQSGHNTVSWYQQALGQGPQFIFQYYREEENGRGNFPPRFSGLQFPNYSSELNVNALELDDSALYLCASSLDVDDTQYFGPGTRLTVL.

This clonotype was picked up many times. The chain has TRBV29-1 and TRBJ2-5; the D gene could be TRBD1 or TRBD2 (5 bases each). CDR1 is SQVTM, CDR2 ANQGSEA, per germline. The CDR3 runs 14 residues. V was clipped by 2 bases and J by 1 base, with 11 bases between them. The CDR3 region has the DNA TGCAGCGTTGAATCCGGGGACCCCCAAGAGACCCAGTACTTC. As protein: CSVESGDPQETQYF.

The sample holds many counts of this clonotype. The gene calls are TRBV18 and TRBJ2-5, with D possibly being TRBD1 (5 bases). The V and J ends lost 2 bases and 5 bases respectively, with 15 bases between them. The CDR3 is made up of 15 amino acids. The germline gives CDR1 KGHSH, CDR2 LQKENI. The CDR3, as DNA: TGTGCCAGCTCACCAAGTGCGCAGGGCGAGGAGACCCAGTACTTC. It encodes CASSPSAQGEETQYF.